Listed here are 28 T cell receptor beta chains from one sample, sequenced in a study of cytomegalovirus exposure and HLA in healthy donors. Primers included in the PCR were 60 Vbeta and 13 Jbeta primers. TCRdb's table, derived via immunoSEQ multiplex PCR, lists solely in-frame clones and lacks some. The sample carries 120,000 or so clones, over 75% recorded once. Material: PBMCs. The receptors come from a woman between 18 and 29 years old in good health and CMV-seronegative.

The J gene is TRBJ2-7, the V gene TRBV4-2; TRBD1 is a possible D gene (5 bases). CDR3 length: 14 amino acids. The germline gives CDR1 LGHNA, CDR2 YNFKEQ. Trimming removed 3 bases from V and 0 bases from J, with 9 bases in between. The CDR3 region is CASSQVQGSYEQYF. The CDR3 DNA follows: TGTGCCAGCAGCCAGGTTCAGGGCTCCTACGAGCAGTACTTC.

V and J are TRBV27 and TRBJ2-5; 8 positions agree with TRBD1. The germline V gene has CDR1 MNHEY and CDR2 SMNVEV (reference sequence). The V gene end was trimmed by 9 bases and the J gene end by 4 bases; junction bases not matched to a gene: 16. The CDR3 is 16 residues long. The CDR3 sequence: CARNHQGAVLSETQYF. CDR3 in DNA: TGTGCCAGGAATCACCAGGGGGCGGTTCTCTCAGAGACCCAGTACTTC.

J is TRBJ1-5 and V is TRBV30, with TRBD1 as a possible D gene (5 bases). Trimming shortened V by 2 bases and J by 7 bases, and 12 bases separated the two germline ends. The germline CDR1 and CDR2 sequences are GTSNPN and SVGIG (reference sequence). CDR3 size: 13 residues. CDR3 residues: CAWSHQGNQPQHF. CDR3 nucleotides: TGTGCCTGGAGTCATCAGGGAAACCAGCCCCAGCATTTT.

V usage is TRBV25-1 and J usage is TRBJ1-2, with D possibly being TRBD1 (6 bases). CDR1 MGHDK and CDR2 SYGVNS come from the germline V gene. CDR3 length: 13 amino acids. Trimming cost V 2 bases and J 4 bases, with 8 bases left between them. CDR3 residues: CASSEAGVYGYTF. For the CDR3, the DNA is TGTGCCAGCAGTGAAGCAGGGGTCTATGGCTACACCTTC.

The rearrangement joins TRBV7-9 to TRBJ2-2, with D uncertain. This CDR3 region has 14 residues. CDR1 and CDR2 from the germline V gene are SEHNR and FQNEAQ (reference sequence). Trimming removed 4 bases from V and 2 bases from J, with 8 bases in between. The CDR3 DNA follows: TGTGCCAGCAGCTCCGGGTTTAACACCGGGGAGCTGTTTTTT. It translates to CASSSGFNTGELFF. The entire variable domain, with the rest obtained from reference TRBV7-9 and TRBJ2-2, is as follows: DTGVSQNPRHKITKRGQNVTFRCDPISEHNRLYWYRQTLGQGPEFLTYFQNEAQLEKSRLLSDRFSAERPKGSFSTLEIQRTEQGDSAMYLCASSSGFNTGELFFGEGSRLTVL.

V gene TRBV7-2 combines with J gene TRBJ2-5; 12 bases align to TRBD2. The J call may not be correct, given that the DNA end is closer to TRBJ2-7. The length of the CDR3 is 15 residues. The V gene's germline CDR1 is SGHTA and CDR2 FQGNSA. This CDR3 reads CASSVRGLAGDEQYF. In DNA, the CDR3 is TGTGCCAGCAGCGTCCGGGGACTAGCGGGCGACGAGCAGTACTTC.

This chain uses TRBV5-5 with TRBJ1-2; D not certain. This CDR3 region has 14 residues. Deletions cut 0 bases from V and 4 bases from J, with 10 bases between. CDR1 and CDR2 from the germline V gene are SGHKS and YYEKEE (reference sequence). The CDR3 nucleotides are TGTGCCAGCAGCTTGGACGGAGGCTTCTATGGCTACACCTTC. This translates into CASSLDGGFYGYTF.

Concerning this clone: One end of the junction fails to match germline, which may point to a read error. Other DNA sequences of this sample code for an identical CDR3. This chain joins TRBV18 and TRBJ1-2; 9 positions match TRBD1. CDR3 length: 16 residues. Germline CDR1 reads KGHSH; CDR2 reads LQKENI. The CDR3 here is CASSPRAGQGVDGYTF. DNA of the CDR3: TGCGCCAGCTCACCACGAGCGGGACAGGGAGTCGATGGCTACACCTTC.

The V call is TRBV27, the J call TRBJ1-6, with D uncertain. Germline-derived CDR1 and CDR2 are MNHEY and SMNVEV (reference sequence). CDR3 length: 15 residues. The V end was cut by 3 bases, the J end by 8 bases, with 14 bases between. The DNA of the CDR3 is TGTGCCAGCAGTTTCCAGGCTGAAATCTATTCACCCCTCCACTTT. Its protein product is CASSFQAEIYSPLHF.

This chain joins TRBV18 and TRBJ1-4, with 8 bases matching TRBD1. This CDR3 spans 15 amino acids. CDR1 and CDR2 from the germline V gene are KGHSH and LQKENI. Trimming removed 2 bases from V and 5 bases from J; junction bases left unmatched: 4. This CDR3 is CASSPGTGSNEKLFF. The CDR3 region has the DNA TGTGCCAGCTCACCAGGGACAGGTAGCAATGAAAAACTGTTTTTT.

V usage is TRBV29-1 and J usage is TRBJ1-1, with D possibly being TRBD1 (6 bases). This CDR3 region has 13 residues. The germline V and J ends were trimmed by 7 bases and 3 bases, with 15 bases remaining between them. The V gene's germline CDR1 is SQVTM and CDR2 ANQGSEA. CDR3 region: CSAHLDSYTEAFF. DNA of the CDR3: TGCAGCGCCCACTTGGACAGCTACACTGAAGCTTTCTTT.

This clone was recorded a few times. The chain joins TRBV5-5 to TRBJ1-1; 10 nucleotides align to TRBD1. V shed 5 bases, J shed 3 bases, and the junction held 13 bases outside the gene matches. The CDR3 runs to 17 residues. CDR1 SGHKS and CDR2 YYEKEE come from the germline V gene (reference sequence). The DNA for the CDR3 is TGTGCCAGCAGTTTAACCGGGACAGGGGCCCTTTACACTGAAGCTTTCTTT. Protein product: CASSLTGTGALYTEAFF.

CDR3 coding DNA: TGTGCCAGTAGTATGCCCCCAGCTTCAGGGGTAAGTCAGCCCCAGCATTTT. Amino acids: CASSMPPASGVSQPQHF. The V call is TRBV19, the J call TRBJ1-5, with D possibly being TRBD1 (6 bases). The germline gives CDR1 LNHDA, CDR2 SQIVND (reference sequence). This CDR3 is 17 amino acids long. Trimming stripped 3 bases from V and 6 bases from J, with 21 bases between.

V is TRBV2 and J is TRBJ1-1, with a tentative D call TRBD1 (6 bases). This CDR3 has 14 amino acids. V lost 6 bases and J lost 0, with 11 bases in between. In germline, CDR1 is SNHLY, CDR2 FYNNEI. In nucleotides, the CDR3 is TGTGCCAGCAGCCCGGACAGATTGAACACTGAAGCTTTCTTT. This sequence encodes CASSPDRLNTEAFF.

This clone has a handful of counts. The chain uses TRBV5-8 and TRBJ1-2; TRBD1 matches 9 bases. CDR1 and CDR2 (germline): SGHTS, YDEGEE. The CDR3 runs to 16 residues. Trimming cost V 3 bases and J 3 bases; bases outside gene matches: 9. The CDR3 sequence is CASSSYRDRVDYGYTF. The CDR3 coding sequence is TGTGCCAGCAGCTCATACCGGGACAGGGTTGACTATGGCTACACCTTC.

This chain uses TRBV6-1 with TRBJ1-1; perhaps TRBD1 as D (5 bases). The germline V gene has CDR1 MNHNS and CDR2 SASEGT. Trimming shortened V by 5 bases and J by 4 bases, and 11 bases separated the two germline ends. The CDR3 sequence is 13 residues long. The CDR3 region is CASSTRQTTEAFF. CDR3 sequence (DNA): TGTGCCAGCAGTACACGACAGACCACTGAAGCTTTCTTT.

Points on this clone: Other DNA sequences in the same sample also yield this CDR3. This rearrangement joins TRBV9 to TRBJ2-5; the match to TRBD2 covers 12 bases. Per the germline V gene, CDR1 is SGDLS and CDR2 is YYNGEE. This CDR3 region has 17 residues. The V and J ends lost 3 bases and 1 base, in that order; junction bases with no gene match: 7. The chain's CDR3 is CASSDKRLAGVQETQYF. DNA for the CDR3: TGTGCCAGCAGCGACAAGAGACTAGCGGGGGTCCAAGAGACCCAGTACTTC.

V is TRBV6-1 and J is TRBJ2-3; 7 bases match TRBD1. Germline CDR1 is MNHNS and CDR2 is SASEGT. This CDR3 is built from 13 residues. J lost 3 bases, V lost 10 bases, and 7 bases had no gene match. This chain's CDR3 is CATPGGRTDTQYF. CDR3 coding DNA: TGTGCCACCCCAGGGGGAAGGACAGATACGCAGTATTTT.

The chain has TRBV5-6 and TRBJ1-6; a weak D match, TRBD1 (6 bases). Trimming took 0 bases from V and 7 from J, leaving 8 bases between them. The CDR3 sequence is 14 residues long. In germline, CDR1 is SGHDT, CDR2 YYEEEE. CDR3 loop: CASSLGTANSPLHF. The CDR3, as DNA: TGTGCCAGCAGCTTGGGGACAGCCAATTCACCCCTCCACTTT.

The CDR3 DNA sequence: TGTGCCAGCTCACCCGAAACCGGCGGGCAGTACTTC. Translation gives CASSPETGGQYF. The V gene is TRBV18, the J gene TRBJ2-7, with no clear D. Germline V gives CDR1 KGHSH, CDR2 LQKENI. Trimming removed 3 bases at V and 9 bases at J, with 12 bases between. The CDR3 spans 12 residues.

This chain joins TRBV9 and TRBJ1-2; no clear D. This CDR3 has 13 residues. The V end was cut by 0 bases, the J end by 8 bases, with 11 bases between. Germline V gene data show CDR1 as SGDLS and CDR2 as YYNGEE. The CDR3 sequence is CASSVAVNEGYTF. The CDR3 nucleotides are TGTGCCAGCAGCGTAGCTGTCAATGAGGGCTACACCTTC.

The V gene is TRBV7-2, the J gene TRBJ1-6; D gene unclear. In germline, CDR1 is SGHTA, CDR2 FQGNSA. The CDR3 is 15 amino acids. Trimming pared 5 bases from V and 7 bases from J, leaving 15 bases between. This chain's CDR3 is CASSPRSKDNSPLHF. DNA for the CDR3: TGTGCCAGCAGCCCCCGGAGTAAAGACAATTCACCCCTCCACTTT.

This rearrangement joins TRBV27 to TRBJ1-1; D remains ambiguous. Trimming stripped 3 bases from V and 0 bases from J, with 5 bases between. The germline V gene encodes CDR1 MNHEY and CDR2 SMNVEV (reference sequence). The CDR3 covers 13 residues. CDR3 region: CASSFQVNTEAFF. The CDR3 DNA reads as TGTGCCAGCAGTTTTCAGGTGAACACTGAAGCTTTCTTT.

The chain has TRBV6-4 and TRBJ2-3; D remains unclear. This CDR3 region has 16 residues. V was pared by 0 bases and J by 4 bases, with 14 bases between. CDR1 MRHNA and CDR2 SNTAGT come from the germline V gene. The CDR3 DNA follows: TGTGCCAGCAGTGACTCGAGGTCATTTCGGCCAGATACGCAGTATTTT. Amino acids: CASSDSRSFRPDTQYF.

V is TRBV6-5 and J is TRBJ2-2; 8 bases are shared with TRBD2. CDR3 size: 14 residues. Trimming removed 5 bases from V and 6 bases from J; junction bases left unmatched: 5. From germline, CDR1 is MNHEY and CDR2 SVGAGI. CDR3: CASSIIAGSGELFF. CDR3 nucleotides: TGTGCCAGCAGTATAATAGCGGGATCCGGGGAGCTGTTTTTT.

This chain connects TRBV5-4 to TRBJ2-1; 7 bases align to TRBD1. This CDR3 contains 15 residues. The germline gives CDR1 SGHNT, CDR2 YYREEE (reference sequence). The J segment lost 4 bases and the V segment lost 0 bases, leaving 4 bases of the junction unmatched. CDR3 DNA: TGTGCCAGCAGCTTGGGGACAGGATATTACAATGAGCAGTTCTTC. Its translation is CASSLGTGYYNEQFF.

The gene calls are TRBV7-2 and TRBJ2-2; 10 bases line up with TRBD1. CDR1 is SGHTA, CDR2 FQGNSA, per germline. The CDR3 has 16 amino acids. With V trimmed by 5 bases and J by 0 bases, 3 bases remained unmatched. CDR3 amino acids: CASSPGTGANTGELFF. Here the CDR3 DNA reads TGTGCCAGCAGCCCCGGGACAGGGGCGAACACCGGGGAGCTGTTTTTT.

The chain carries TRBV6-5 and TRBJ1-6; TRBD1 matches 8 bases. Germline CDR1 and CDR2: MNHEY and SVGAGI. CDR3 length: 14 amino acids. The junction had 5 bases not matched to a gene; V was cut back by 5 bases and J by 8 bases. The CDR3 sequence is CASSLGQGDSPLHF. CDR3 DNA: TGTGCCAGCAGTCTCGGACAGGGTGATTCACCCCTCCACTTT.